The 28 T cell receptor beta chains listed next were all sequenced from one sample in a study of human T cells and chemical hapten exposure. TCRdb passed the RACE reads through MiXCR, listing each CDR3 protein once. Altogether more than 95,000 distinct CDR3 sequences are present, 30% to 35% being singletons, with the ten largest covering roughly 2.6%. The time point denotes: patch test 3, about 24 weeks after DPC sensitization. Treatment of the sample: therapeutic diphenylcyclopropenone sensitization with weekly scalp DPC. The material sequenced was whole blood, taken in connection with sensitization to the hapten diphenylcyclopropenone (DPC). These receptor sequences come from a man in his forties with alopecia areata. Some clones in this sample may be carry-over from other donors' samples.

The genes are TRBV28 and TRBJ2-7, with a weak D call TRBD2 (6 bases). The germline gives CDR1 MDHEN, CDR2 SYDVKM. The CDR3 spans 16 residues. V dropped 5 bases and J dropped 2 bases, with 19 bases sitting between them. CDR3 bases: TGTGCCAGCAGTACCCAGAACGCGGGGAAGGCCTACGAGCAGTACTTC. Amino acid sequence: CASSTQNAGKAYEQYF.

This clonotype has a handful of counts. The rearrangement joins TRBV3-1 to TRBJ2-1; possibly TRBD2 for D (6 bases). The ends were cut back, 4 bases at V and 9 bases at J, with 16 bases in the middle. CDR1 and CDR2 (germline): LGHDT, YNNKEL (reference sequence). The CDR3 loop spans 14 amino acids. CDR3 loop: CASSRDSKGREQFF. The CDR3 bases are TGTGCCAGCAGCCGGGACTCAAAGGGGCGTGAGCAGTTCTTC.

A few counts support this clonotype. The chain has TRBV7-6 and TRBJ2-7; 8 nucleotides agree with TRBD1. V lost 5 bases to trimming and J lost 2 bases; unmatched junction nucleotides: 8. Germline values: CDR1 SGHVS, CDR2 FNYEAQ. The length of the CDR3 is 15 residues. Here the CDR3 DNA reads TGTGCCAGCAGCCCCCGGACAGGGACAACCTACGAGCAGTACTTC. It encodes CASSPRTGTTYEQYF.

The chain carries TRBV5-1 and TRBJ2-2; D is possibly TRBD1 (5 bases). The germline CDR1 and CDR2 sequences are SGHRS and YFSETQ. This CDR3 contains 15 residues. With 5 bases removed from V and 5 bases from J, the gap between germline ends came to 16 bases. CDR3 sequence: CASSMTAKGTGELFF. CDR3 nucleotide sequence: TGCGCCAGCAGTATGACAGCAAAGGGGACCGGGGAGCTGTTTTTT.

This clonotype was detected only a few times. This chain uses TRBV4-3 with TRBJ1-2; possible D gene TRBD1, 5 bases. The V end lost 7 bases, the J end lost 0 bases, and 12 bases lay between the germline ends. Germline loops: CDR1 LGHNA, CDR2 YSLEER. The CDR3 is made up of 14 amino acids. In nucleotides, the CDR3 is TGCGCCAGCACAAGGGACCGTGCTAACTATGGCTACACCTTC. Protein product: CASTRDRANYGYTF.

This chain uses TRBV7-2 with TRBJ2-7; the D is unclear. Germline CDR1 and CDR2: SGHTA and FQGNSA. The CDR3 is 13 residues long. Trimming cost V 1 base and J 7 bases, with 11 bases left between them. The CDR3 protein is CASSLGPGREQYV. As DNA, the CDR3 is TGTGCCAGCAGCTTAGGTCCGGGTAGAGAGCAGTACGTC.

The chain carries TRBV7-9 and TRBJ1-1; D not certain. The CDR3 loop spans 14 amino acids. Per the germline V gene, CDR1 is SEHNR and CDR2 is FQNEAQ (reference sequence). Between the trimmed V and J ends, which lost 5 bases and 3 bases, there was a span of 13 bases. CDR3 region: CASSRTNVDTEAFF. In DNA form, the CDR3 reads TGTGCCAGCAGCCGCACTAATGTGGACACTGAAGCTTTCTTT.

This clonotype was detected only a few times. The chain joins TRBV7-8 to TRBJ2-3, with D possibly matching TRBD2 (6 bases). The V gene's germline CDR1 is SGHVS and CDR2 FQNEAQ. V dropped 5 bases and J dropped 4 bases, with 19 bases sitting between them. The CDR3 is made up of 16 amino acids. CDR3 amino acids: CASSKTAGGVPDTQYF. DNA of the CDR3: TGTGCCAGCAGCAAAACGGCCGGAGGGGTTCCAGATACGCAGTATTTT.

In this sample, this clonotype turned up a few times. The gene calls are TRBV5-6 and TRBJ1-1; TRBD1 agrees at 10 bases. The germline gives CDR1 SGHDT, CDR2 YYEEEE. V shed 4 bases and J 4 bases; nucleotides not matched to a gene: 1. The CDR3 covers 13 residues. The chain's CDR3 is CASSRTGGTEAFF. The CDR3 DNA reads as TGTGCCAGCAGCAGGACAGGGGGCACTGAAGCTTTCTTT.

This clonotype was counted between two and nine times. This chain joins TRBV25-1 and TRBJ2-4; no reliable D call. Germline CDR1 MGHDK, CDR2 SYGVNS. This CDR3 comprises 13 residues. Between the trimmed V and J ends, which lost 10 bases and 0 bases, there was a span of 10 bases. The CDR3 DNA sequence: TGTGCCAACCCCTACTTAGCCAAAAACATTCAGTACTTC. It codes for CANPYLAKNIQYF.

J is TRBJ2-1 and V is TRBV27, with D possibly TRBD2 on 5 matching bases. This CDR3 is 15 amino acids long. V lost 3 bases to trimming and J lost 6 bases, with 15 bases between them. Germline CDR1 and CDR2: MNHEY and SMNVEV (reference sequence). The CDR3 protein is CASSFSWELGNEQFF. The CDR3 DNA sequence: TGTGCCAGCAGTTTTTCGTGGGAGCTCGGCAATGAGCAGTTCTTC.

The chain's CDR3 is CASSLAGQGSNTQYF. The CDR3 region has the DNA TGTGCCAGCAGCTTGGCCGGACAGGGGTCCAATACGCAGTATTTT. The chain recombines TRBV5-4 with TRBJ2-3; TRBD1 matches 9 bases. V gave up 0 bases and J gave up 7 bases; unmatched junction bases: 6. Germline lookup yields CDR1 SGHNT and CDR2 YYREEE (reference sequence). The CDR3 loop spans 15 amino acids.

This clonotype was counted only a few times. V gene TRBV6-2 or TRBV6-3 combines with J gene TRBJ2-5, with 9 bases lining up with TRBD2. The CDR3 spans 14 residues. The trim removed 6 bases at V and 4 bases at J, leaving 6 bases unmatched. Germline CDR1 and CDR2: MNHEY and SVGEGT. The CDR3 nucleotides read TGTGCCAGCAGACCGGGACTAGCAAGAGAGACCCAGTACTTC. The encoded protein is CASRPGLARETQYF.

This chain connects TRBV14 to TRBJ2-3; 9 positions match TRBD1. V lost 0 bases to trimming and J lost 4 bases; unmatched junction nucleotides: 8. Germline V gene sequence: CDR1 SGHDN, CDR2 FVKESK. CDR3 length equals 17 residues. In nucleotides, the CDR3 is TGTGCCAGCAGCCAAGATTTCAGGACAGGGGACTCAGATACGCAGTATTTT. The encoded protein is CASSQDFRTGDSDTQYF.

The V gene is TRBV12-5, the J gene TRBJ2-2; possible D gene TRBD2, 5 bases. Germline loops: CDR1 LGHNT, CDR2 FRNRAP. The CDR3 has 15 amino acids. V shed 0 bases and J shed 3 bases, with 8 bases lying between them. The CDR3 protein is CASGLVLAHTGELFF. The CDR3 DNA reads as TGTGCTAGTGGTTTGGTATTAGCGCACACCGGGGAGCTGTTTTTT. Full variable domain (missing parts from reference TRBV12-5 and TRBJ2-2): DARVTQTPRHKVTEMGQEVTMRCQPILGHNTVFWYRQTMMQGLELLAYFRNRAPLDDSGMPKDRFSAEMPDATLATLKIQPSEPRDSAVYFCASGLVLAHTGELFFGEGSRLTVL.

The rearrangement joins TRBV7-9 to TRBJ2-1; D unclear. CDR1 and CDR2 from the germline V gene are SEHNR and FQNEAQ (reference sequence). The CDR3 totals 17 residues. V gave up 5 bases and J gave up 0 bases, with 17 bases separating them. The CDR3 coding sequence is TGTGCCAGCAGCCCTCCGATCGACCGATCCTCCTACAATGAGCAGTTCTTC. Translation: CASSPPIDRSSYNEQFF. Drawing the rest from reference TRBV7-9 and TRBJ2-1, the complete variable domain is DTGVSQNPRHKITKRGQNVTFRCDPISEHNRLYWYRQTLGQGPEFLTYFQNEAQLEKSRLLSDRFSAERPKGSFSTLEIQRTEQGDSAMYLCASSPPIDRSSYNEQFFGPGTRLTVL.

This clonotype was counted ten times or more. V gene TRBV2 combines with J gene TRBJ1-1; no firm D call. This CDR3 comprises 14 residues. Germline CDR1 and CDR2: SNHLY and FYNNEI. With 1 base removed from V and 0 bases from J, the gap between germline ends came to 6 bases. DNA for the CDR3: TGTGCCAGCAGTGAAGGCAGGATGAACACTGAAGCTTTCTTT. Residues: CASSEGRMNTEAFF.

J is TRBJ2-1 and V is TRBV29-1, with D unclear. The V gene lost 4 bases and the J gene lost 4 bases, with 11 bases spanning the gap. The V gene's germline CDR1 is SQVTM and CDR2 ANQGSEA. The CDR3 sequence is 13 residues long. The CDR3 sequence is CSVVLTDYNEQFF. The DNA of the CDR3 is TGCAGCGTTGTCCTAACAGATTACAATGAGCAGTTCTTC.

CDR3 bases: TGTGCCAGCAGCTTAGAGGGACTGCACAATGAGCAGTTCTTC. Translating it yields CASSLEGLHNEQFF. The rearrangement uses TRBV7-9 and TRBJ2-1; tentatively, D is TRBD2 (6 bases). Germline V lookup: CDR1 SEHNR, CDR2 FQNEAQ (reference sequence). The CDR3 sequence is 14 residues long. The V end lost 1 base, the J end lost 5 bases, and 9 bases lay between the germline ends.

This clonotype was detected only once. V gene TRBV20-1 combines with J gene TRBJ2-7; 12 bases agree with TRBD1. The CDR3 consists of 15 residues. With 4 bases clipped from V and 6 bases from J, the junction kept 10 bases outside the gene matches. Looked up from germline, CDR1 is DFQATT and CDR2 is SNEGSKA (reference sequence). The chain's CDR3 is CSAIIPGTGGSEQYF. The CDR3 DNA sequence: TGCAGTGCTATAATCCCCGGGACAGGGGGCTCCGAGCAGTACTTC.

This rearrangement joins TRBV5-1 to TRBJ1-1; D is unresolved. The CDR3 runs 13 residues. V lost 2 bases to trimming and J lost 5 bases, with 10 bases between them. CDR1 and CDR2 from the germline V gene are SGHRS and YFSETQ. The CDR3 sequence: CASSLLSETEAFF. The CDR3 DNA reads TGCGCCAGCAGCTTACTTTCCGAGACTGAAGCTTTCTTT.

The rearrangement links TRBV2 to TRBJ2-4; D remains ambiguous. The CDR3 sequence is 14 residues long. CDR1 and CDR2 (germline): SNHLY, FYNNEI. V lost 8 bases, J lost 0 bases, and 11 bases lay in between. The CDR3 DNA reads as TGTGCCAGCGGGCTTGGGGAAGCCAAAAACATTCAGTACTTC. Translating it yields CASGLGEAKNIQYF.

To note about this clonotype: Here the CDR3 omits its conserved ending phenylalanine or tryptophan, so a read error is the likely source. Because the CDR3's place on the DNA is in doubt, the DNA is left out and the CDR3 is given as listed by TCRdb. This chain connects TRBV28 to TRBJ2-5; the table's TRBD2 call for D was not verified on the DNA. Ends included, the CDR3 has 10 residues. In germline, CDR1 is MDHEN, CDR2 SYDVKM. CDR3 residues: CASSLWRELI.

V is TRBV18 and J is TRBJ2-5, with D perhaps matching TRBD2 (5 bases). Trimming stripped 1 base from V and 1 base from J, with 13 bases between. The CDR3 totals 16 residues. Germline assignment: CDR1 KGHSH and CDR2 LQKENI. CDR3 in amino acids: CASSPLSGSAQETQYF. The CDR3 nucleotides are TGTGCCAGCTCACCACTGAGCGGTAGCGCCCAAGAGACCCAGTACTTC.

The gene calls are TRBV3-1 and TRBJ1-1; 7 bases are shared with TRBD1. The CDR3 length is 14 residues. Germline loops: CDR1 LGHDT, CDR2 YNNKEL (reference sequence). V was pared by 2 bases and J by 9 bases, with 9 bases of the junction left unmatched. The CDR3, as DNA: TGTGCCAGCAGCCAACAGGGGGGGACGCGCCAAGCTTTCTTT. This gives the protein CASSQQGGTRQAFF.

The chain recombines TRBV7-2 with TRBJ2-5; 13 bases align to TRBD2. Germline values: CDR1 SGHTA, CDR2 FQGNSA. The CDR3 totals 15 residues. V gave up 5 bases and J gave up 7 bases; unmatched junction bases: 7. As DNA, the CDR3 is TGTGCCAGCAGCCCCGGGACTAGCGGGATGGGGACCCAGTACTTC. Translation gives CASSPGTSGMGTQYF.

The chain joins TRBV3-1 to TRBJ2-1; D possibly corresponds to TRBD2 (6 bases). Germline CDR1 LGHDT, CDR2 YNNKEL (reference sequence). V dropped 1 base and J dropped 5 bases, with 9 bases sitting between them. The CDR3 sequence is 14 residues long. The CDR3 sequence: CASSQVREDNEQFF. As DNA, the CDR3 is TGTGCCAGCAGCCAAGTCAGGGAGGACAATGAGCAGTTCTTC.

The genes are TRBV5-1 and TRBJ2-3; D unclear. Trimming shortened V by 2 bases and J by 6 bases, and 7 bases separated the two germline ends. CDR1 is SGHRS, CDR2 YFSETQ, per germline. The CDR3 totals 12 residues. Here the CDR3 reads CASSFDSDTQYF. DNA for the CDR3: TGCGCCAGCAGCTTTGACTCCGATACGCAGTATTTT.